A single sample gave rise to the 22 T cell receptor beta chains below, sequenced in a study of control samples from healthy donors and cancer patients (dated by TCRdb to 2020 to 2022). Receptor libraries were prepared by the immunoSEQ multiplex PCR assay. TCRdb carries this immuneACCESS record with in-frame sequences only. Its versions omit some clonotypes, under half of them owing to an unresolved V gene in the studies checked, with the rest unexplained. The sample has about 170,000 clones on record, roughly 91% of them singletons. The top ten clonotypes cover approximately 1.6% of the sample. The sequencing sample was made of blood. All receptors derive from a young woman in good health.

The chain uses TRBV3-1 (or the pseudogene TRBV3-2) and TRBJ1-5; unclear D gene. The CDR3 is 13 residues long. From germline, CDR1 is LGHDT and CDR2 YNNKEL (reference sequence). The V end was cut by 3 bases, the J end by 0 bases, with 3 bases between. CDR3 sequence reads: CASSQFSNQPQHF. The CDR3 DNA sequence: TGTGCCAGCAGCCAGTTTAGCAATCAGCCCCAGCATTTT.

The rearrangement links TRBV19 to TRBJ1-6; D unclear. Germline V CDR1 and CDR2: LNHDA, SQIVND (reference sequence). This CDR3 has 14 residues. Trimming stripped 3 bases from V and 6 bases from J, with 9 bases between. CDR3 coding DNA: TGTGCCAGTAGTATGACGTCTTTTAATTCACCCCTCCACTTT. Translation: CASSMTSFNSPLHF.

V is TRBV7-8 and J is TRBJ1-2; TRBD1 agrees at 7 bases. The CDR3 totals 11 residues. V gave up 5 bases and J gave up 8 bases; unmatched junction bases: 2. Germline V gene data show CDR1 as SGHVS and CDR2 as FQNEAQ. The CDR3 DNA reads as TGTGCCAGCAGCGGGACAGTCGGCTACACCTTC. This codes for CASSGTVGYTF.

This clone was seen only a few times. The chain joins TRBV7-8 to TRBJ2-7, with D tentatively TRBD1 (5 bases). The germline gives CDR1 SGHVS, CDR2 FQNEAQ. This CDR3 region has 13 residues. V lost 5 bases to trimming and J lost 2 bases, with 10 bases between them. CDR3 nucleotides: TGTGCCAGCAGCCAACAGGAAACCTACGAGCAGTACTTC. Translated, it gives CASSQQETYEQYF.

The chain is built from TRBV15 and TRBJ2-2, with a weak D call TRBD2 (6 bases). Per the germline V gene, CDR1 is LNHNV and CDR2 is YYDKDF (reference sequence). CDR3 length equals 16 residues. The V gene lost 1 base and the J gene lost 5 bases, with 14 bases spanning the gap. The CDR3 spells CATSRVSGGKTGELFF. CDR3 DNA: TGTGCCACCAGCAGAGTCAGTGGGGGGAAAACCGGGGAGCTGTTTTTT.

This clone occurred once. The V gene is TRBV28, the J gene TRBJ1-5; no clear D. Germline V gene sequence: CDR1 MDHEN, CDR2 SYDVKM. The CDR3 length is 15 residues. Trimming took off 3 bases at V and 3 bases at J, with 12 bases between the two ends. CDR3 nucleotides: TGTGCCAGCAGTTTTTCGGACGCTCCCAATCAGCCCCAGCATTTT. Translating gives CASSFSDAPNQPQHF.

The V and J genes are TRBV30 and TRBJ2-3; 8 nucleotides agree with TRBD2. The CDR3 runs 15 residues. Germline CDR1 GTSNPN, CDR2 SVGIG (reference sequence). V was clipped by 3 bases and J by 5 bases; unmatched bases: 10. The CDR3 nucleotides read TGTGCCTGGAGGTCCGGTAGCGGGACTGGAGATACGCAGTATTTT. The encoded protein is CAWRSGSGTGDTQYF.

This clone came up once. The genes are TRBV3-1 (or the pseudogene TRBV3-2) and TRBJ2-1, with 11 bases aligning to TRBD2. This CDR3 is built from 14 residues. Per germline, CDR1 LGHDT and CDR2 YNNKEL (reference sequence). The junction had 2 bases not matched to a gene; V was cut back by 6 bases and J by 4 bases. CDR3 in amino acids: CASRGLAGYNEQFF. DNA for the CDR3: TGTGCCAGCAGAGGACTAGCGGGTTACAATGAGCAGTTCTTC.

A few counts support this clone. CDR3 DNA: TGTGCCAGCAGCTTATCATGGACTAGCGGGACTGCGGATACGCAGTATTTT. Translated, it gives CASSLSWTSGTADTQYF. The rearrangement uses TRBV7-9 and TRBJ2-3, with 12 bases lining up with TRBD2. This CDR3 is built from 17 residues. J gave up 6 bases and V 2 bases, and 9 bases lay outside the gene matches. Per the germline V gene, CDR1 is SEHNR and CDR2 is FQNEAQ (reference sequence). Drawing the rest from reference TRBV7-9 and TRBJ2-3, the complete variable domain is DTGVSQNPRHKITKRGQNVTFRCDPISEHNRLYWYRQTLGQGPEFLTYFQNEAQLEKSRLLSDRFSAERPKGSFSTLEIQRTEQGDSAMYLCASSLSWTSGTADTQYFGPGTRLTVL.

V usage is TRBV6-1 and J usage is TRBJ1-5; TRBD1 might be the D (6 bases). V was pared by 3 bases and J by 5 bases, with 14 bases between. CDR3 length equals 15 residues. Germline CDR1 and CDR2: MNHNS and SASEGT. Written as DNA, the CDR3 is TGTGCCAGCAGTGACGGGAGGGGGGCATATCAGCCCCAGCATTTT. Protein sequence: CASSDGRGAYQPQHF.

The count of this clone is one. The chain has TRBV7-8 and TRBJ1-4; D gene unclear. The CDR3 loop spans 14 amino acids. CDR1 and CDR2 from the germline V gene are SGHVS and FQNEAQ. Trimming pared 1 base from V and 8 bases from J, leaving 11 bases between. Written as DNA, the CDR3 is TGTGCCAGCAGCTTAGGGGTGGGGAACGAAAAACTGTTTTTT. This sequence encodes CASSLGVGNEKLFF.

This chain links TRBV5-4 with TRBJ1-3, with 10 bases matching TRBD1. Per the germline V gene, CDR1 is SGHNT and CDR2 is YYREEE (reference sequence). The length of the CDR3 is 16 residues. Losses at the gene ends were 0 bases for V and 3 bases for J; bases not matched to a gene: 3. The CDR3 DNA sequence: TGTGCCAGCAGCTTGGGGGGACAGGGGTTTGGAAACACCATATATTTT. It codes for CASSLGGQGFGNTIYF.

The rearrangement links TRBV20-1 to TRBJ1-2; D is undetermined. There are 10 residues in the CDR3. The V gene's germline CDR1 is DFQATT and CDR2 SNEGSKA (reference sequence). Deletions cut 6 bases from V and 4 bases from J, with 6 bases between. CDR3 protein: CSADGYGYTF. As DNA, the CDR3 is TGCAGTGCGGACGGCTATGGCTACACCTTC.

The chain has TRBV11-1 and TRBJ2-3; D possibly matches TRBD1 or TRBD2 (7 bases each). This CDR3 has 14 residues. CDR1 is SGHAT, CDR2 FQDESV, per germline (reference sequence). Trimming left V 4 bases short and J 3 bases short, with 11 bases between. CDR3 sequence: CASSSRGGTDTQYF. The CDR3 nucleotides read TGTGCCAGCAGCTCCAGGGGGGGAACAGATACGCAGTATTTT.

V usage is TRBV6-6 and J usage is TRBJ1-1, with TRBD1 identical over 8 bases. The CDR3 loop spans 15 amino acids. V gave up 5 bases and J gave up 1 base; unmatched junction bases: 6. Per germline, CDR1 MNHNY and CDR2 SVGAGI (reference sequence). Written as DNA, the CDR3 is TGTGCCAGCAGTCCGAGGACAGGGTCGAACACTGAAGCTTTCTTT. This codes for CASSPRTGSNTEAFF.

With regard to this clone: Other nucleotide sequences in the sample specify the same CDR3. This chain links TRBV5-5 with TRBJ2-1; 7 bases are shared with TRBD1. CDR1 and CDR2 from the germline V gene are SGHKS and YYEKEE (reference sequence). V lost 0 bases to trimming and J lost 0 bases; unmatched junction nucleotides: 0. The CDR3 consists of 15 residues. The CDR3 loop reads CASSLGTGSYNEQFF. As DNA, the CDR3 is TGTGCCAGCAGCTTGGGGACAGGCTCCTACAATGAGCAGTTCTTC.

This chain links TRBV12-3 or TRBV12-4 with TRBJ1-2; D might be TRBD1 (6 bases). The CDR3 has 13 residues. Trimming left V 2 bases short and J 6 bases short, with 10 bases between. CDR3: CASSLRRGDGYTF. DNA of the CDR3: TGTGCCAGCAGTTTAAGGAGGGGGGATGGCTACACCTTC.

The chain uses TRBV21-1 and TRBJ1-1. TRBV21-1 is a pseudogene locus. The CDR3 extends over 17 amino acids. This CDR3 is CASSKFNGGAAETEAFF. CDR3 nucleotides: TGTGCCAGCAGCAAATTTAATGGGGGGGCGGCGGAGACTGAAGCTTTCTTT.

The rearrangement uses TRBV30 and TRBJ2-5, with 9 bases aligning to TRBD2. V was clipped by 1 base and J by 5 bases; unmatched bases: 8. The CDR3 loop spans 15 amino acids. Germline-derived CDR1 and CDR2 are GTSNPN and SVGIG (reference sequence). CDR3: CAWSGLREGRETQYF. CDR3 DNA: TGTGCCTGGAGTGGGCTGCGGGAGGGCCGGGAGACCCAGTACTTC.

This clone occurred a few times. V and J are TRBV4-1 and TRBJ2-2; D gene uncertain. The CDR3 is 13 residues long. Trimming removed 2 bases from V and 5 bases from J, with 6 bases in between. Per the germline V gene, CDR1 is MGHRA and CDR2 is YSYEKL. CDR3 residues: CASSQPATGELFF. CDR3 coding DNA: TGCGCCAGCAGCCAACCCGCTACCGGGGAGCTGTTTTTT.

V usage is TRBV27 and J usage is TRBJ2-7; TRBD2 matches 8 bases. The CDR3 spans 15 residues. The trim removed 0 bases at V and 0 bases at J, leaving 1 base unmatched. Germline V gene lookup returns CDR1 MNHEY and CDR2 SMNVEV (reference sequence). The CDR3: CASSLSLAASYEQYF. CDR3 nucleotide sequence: TGTGCCAGCAGTTTATCACTAGCGGCCTCCTACGAGCAGTACTTC.

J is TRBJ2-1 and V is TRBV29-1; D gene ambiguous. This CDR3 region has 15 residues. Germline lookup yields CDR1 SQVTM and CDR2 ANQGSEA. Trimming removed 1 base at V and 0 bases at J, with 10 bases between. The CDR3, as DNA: TGCAGCGTTGAAGTACCAGTCCGCTCCTACAATGAGCAGTTCTTC. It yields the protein CSVEVPVRSYNEQFF.